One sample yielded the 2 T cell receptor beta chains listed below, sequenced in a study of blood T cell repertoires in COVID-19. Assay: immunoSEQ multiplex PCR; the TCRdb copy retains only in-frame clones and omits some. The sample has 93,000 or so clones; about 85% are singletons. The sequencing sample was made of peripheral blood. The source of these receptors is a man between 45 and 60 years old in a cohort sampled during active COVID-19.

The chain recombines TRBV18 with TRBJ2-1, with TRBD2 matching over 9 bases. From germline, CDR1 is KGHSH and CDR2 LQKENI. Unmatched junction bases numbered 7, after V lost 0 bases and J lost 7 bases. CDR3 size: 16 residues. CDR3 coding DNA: TGTGCCAGCTCACCACCATATGGCGGGGGGGCAAATGAGCAGTTCTTC. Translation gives CASSPPYGGGANEQFF.

This chain's CDR3 is CASSSRDTYEQYV. CDR3 DNA sequence: TGTGCCAGCAGCTCCCGGGACACCTACGAGCAGTACGTC. The chain employs TRBV5-6 and TRBJ2-7, with D possibly being TRBD1 (6 bases). Germline V gives CDR1 SGHDT, CDR2 YYEEEE. The CDR3 loop spans 13 amino acids. The germline V and J ends were trimmed by 3 bases and 2 bases, with 9 bases remaining between them.